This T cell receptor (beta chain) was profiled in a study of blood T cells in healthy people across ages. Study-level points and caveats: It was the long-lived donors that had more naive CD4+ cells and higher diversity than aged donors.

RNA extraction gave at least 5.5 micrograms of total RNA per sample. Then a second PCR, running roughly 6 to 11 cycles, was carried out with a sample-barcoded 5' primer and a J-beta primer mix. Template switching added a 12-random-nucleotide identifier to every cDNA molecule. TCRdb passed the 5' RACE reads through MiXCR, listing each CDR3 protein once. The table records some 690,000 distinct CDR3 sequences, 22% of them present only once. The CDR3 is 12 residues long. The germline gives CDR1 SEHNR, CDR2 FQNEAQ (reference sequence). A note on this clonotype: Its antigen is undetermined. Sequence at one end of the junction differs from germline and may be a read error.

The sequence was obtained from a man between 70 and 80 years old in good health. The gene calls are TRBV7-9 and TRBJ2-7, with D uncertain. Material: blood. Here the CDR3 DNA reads TGTGCCAACAGCTTAGTGGGCGGCCCCCCGTTCTTC. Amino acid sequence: CANSLVGGPPFF.